A single sample is the source of the 14 T cell receptor beta chains below, sequenced in a study of early T cells in non-severe SARS-CoV-2 infection (dated by TCRdb to 2020 to 2023). Library preparation employed 5' RACE. Sequencing was carried out with a NextSeq 500. The public reads were reanalyzed by TCRdb: fastp trimming at Q25, MiXCR alignment, in-frame beta chains only. Rows merge per CDR3 protein into single entries with the most common DNA and genes. This sample lists tens of thousands of distinct CDR3 sequences; around 6.6% were detected once. About 5.8% of the sample is held by the ten biggest clonotypes. Here the sequenced sample was whole blood, taken at baseline. The receptor source for this set is an adult who was a healthcare worker with PCR-confirmed SARS-CoV-2 infection or an uninfected control (not recorded which).

This chain links TRBV7-6 with TRBJ2-2, with 8 positions matching TRBD1. The CDR3 loop spans 16 amino acids. Germline V lookup: CDR1 SGHVS, CDR2 FNYEAQ. Losses at the gene ends were 5 bases for V and 3 bases for J; bases not matched to a gene: 8. The CDR3 DNA reads as TGTGCCAGCAGCACCCCGGACAGGGCGGACACCGGGGAGCTGTTTTTT. Protein: CASSTPDRADTGELFF. Together with reference TRBV7-6 and TRBJ2-2, the CDR3 gives the full variable domain: GAGVSQSPRYKVTKRGQDVALRCDPISGHVSLYWYRQALGQGPEFLTYFNYEAQQDKSGLPNDRFSAERPEGSISTLTIQRTEQRDSAMYRCASSTPDRADTGELFFGEGSRLTVL.

This clonotype was observed many times. The rearrangement links TRBV12-3 or TRBV12-4 to TRBJ2-7; 9 nucleotides align to TRBD1. Trimming took 6 bases from V and 6 from J; bases not matched to a gene: 12. The CDR3 is 15 amino acids. The CDR3 is CASSHGTGRGGEQYF. The DNA for the CDR3 is TGTGCCAGCAGCCACGGGACAGGGAGAGGAGGCGAGCAGTACTTC.

The chain couples TRBV4-3 to TRBJ2-3; perhaps D is TRBD1 or TRBD2 (6 bases each). Trimming stripped 2 bases from V and 7 bases from J, with 16 bases between. Germline-derived CDR1 and CDR2 are LGHNA and YSLEER. There are 15 residues in the CDR3. The CDR3 is CASSQLPGARNTQYF. The CDR3 DNA reads TGCGCCAGCAGCCAATTGCCGGGGGCGCGAAATACGCAGTATTTT.

This clonotype was recorded at least ten times. This sequence joins TRBV6-5 and TRBJ2-7, with TRBD2 matching over 7 bases. Germline assignment: CDR1 MNHEY and CDR2 SVGAGI. J gave up 2 bases and V 0 bases, and 1 base lay outside the gene matches. This CDR3 is 14 amino acids long. CDR3 sequence: CASSYSGGTYEQYF. The DNA for the CDR3 is TGTGCCAGCAGTTACTCCGGGGGGACCTACGAGCAGTACTTC.

In DNA form, the CDR3 reads TGTGCCAGCAGTCTTAGACTGGGCAATCAGCCCCAGCATTTT. It specifies CASSLRLGNQPQHF. The chain couples TRBV6-2 or TRBV6-3 to TRBJ1-5; no clear D gene. The V end lost 5 bases, the J end lost 2 bases, and 10 bases lay between the germline ends. CDR3 size: 14 residues. The V gene's germline CDR1 is MNHEY and CDR2 SVGEGT.

The genes are TRBV28 and TRBJ2-1; the D is unclear. Trimming took off 6 bases at V and 0 bases at J, with 9 bases between the two ends. The CDR3 is made up of 14 amino acids. The germline V gene encodes CDR1 MDHEN and CDR2 SYDVKM. The CDR3 bases are TGTGCCAGCAGCCAAGAGAGCTCCTACAATGAGCAGTTCTTC. This translates into CASSQESSYNEQFF.

This clonotype was recorded at least ten times. The chain employs TRBV6-5 and TRBJ1-3; D unresolved. The CDR3 contains 16 residues. CDR1 is MNHEY, CDR2 SVGAGI, per germline. V shed 0 bases and J shed 0 bases, with 9 bases lying between them. The CDR3 DNA reads as TGTGCCAGCAGTTACTCGTACCCAGTCTCTGGAAACACCATATATTTT. Translating it yields CASSYSYPVSGNTIYF.

This clonotype was observed many times. The V and J genes are TRBV24-1 and TRBJ2-1, with D possibly being TRBD1 or TRBD2 (6 bases each). CDR3 size: 15 residues. Deletions cut 9 bases from V and 1 base from J, with 15 bases between. Per the germline V gene, CDR1 is KGHDR and CDR2 is SFDVKD. CDR3 amino acids: CATGDTRGSYNEQFF. For the CDR3, the DNA is TGTGCCACCGGGGACACTCGGGGGTCCTACAATGAGCAGTTCTTC.

This clonotype has a handful of counts. The V call is TRBV10-3, the J call TRBJ2-2, with D tentatively TRBD1 or TRBD2 (7 bases each). Trimming took 2 bases from V and 4 from J, leaving 17 bases between them. The CDR3 totals 17 residues. CDR1 is ENHRY and CDR2 is SYGVKD in the germline V gene. Here the CDR3 reads CAISEPRGRGSTGELFF. The CDR3 DNA sequence: TGTGCCATCAGTGAGCCTAGGGGGCGCGGGAGCACCGGGGAGCTGTTTTTT.

This clonotype was found a few times. This sequence joins TRBV7-2 and TRBJ2-5, with D unclear. Germline V gives CDR1 SGHTA, CDR2 FQGNSA. CDR3 length equals 12 residues. V lost 2 bases and J 2 bases, leaving 3 bases between the germline ends. In nucleotides, the CDR3 is TGTGCCAGCAGCTTAAAACAAGAGACCCAGTACTTC. Amino acids: CASSLKQETQYF.

This clonotype was detected many times. The gene calls are TRBV20-1 and TRBJ2-7; 7 positions match TRBD1. J lost 3 bases, V lost 5 bases, and 13 bases had no gene match. Germline-derived CDR1 and CDR2 are DFQATT and SNEGSKA (reference sequence). This CDR3 is 15 amino acids long. CDR3 sequence (DNA): TGCAGTGCTGCGACAGGGCTAAAATGGGGCTACGAGCAGTACTTC. Residues: CSAATGLKWGYEQYF.

The CDR3: CASSSRLQGDPSKETQYF. The CDR3 DNA reads TGCGCCAGCAGCTCACGGTTACAGGGGGATCCCTCAAAAGAGACCCAGTACTTC. The chain links TRBV10-1 to TRBJ2-5; 8 nucleotides align to TRBD1. Germline CDR1 WNHNN, CDR2 SYGVQD (reference sequence). J gave up 3 bases and V 6 bases, and 18 bases lay outside the gene matches. CDR3 length: 18 amino acids.

In its sample, this clonotype was seen many times. The V gene is TRBV20-1, the J gene TRBJ2-7; 8 bases match TRBD1. From germline, CDR1 is DFQATT and CDR2 SNEGSKA (reference sequence). The junction had 7 bases not matched to a gene; V was cut back by 1 base and J by 2 bases. The CDR3 is made up of 15 amino acids. The CDR3 nucleotides are TGCAGTGCTAGAGGCACACAGGGGGTCCCCTACGAGCAGTACTTC. It yields the protein CSARGTQGVPYEQYF.

This clonotype was picked up many times. J is TRBJ1-1 and V is TRBV29-1, with 11 nucleotides matching TRBD1. The J segment lost 1 base and the V segment lost 7 bases, leaving 17 bases of the junction unmatched. CDR1 is SQVTM, CDR2 ANQGSEA, per germline. This CDR3 comprises 18 residues. The CDR3 DNA reads as TGCAGCGCCGGGACCGGGACAGGGGGGACCGCGGGGAACACTGAAGCTTTCTTT. It codes for CSAGTGTGGTAGNTEAFF.